This TCR beta chain stems from a study of control samples from healthy donors and cancer patients. Libraries were prepared by immunoSEQ multiplex PCR; TCRdb keeps only in-frame clonotypes and omits some of them. Here the sample spans about 100,000 clones, less than 90% being singletons. The CDR3 runs 16 residues. Germline V gene lookup returns CDR1 KGHSH and CDR2 LQKENI. V lost 0 bases and J lost 7, with 16 bases in between. The sample comprised blood. This receptor was taken from a woman in her fifties or sixties in good health. This chain joins TRBV18 and TRBJ2-1, with a weak D call TRBD1 (5 bases). Written as DNA, the CDR3 is TGTGCCAGCTCACCACCGGATAGGGCAGGGTCAAATGAGCAGTTCTTC. Its translation is CASSPPDRAGSNEQFF.